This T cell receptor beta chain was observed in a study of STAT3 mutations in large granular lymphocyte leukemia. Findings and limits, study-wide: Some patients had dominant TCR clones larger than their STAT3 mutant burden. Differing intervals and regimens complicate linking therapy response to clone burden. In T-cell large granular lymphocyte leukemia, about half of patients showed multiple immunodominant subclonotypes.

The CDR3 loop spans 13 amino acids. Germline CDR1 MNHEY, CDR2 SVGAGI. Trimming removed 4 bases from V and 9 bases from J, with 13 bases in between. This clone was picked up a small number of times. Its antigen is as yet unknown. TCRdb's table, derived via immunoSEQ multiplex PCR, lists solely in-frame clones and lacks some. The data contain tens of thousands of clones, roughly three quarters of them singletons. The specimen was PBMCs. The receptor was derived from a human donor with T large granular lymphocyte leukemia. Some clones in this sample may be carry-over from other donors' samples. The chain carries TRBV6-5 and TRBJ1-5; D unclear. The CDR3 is CASSSGLRRPQHF. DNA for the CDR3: TGTGCCAGCAGTTCGGGTCTAAGGCGGCCCCAGCATTTT.